This T cell receptor beta chain was profiled in a study of vaccination effects on CD4 cells after COVID-19. The study's findings and limits: Clones that were induced by infection or by vaccine showed marked contraction late after vaccination. Cross-reaction with common cold coronaviruses was seen in only 1 of 255 vaccine-induced clones from healthy vaccinees.

Germline V gene data show CDR1 as SGHDN and CDR2 as FVKESK. The CDR3 loop spans 14 amino acids. Trimming took 0 bases from V and 7 from J, leaving 12 bases between them. Clones were sequenced by immunoSEQ multiplex PCR, and TCRdb holds only the in-frame ones, with some missing. The sample has about 38,000 clones, roughly two thirds seen once; the top ten hold 22%. Antigen-specific CD4+ T cells were expanded with viral peptide pools in the ViraFEST assay before sequencing. A 10-day culture period preceded the isolation of CD4+ T cells. The study found no prior SARS-CoV-2 infection in the vaccine recipients, who tested negative for nucleocapsid antibodies. The authors exchanged half the medium for IL-2 medium on days 3 and 7. A word on this clone: Its antigen is not identified.

This sequence joins TRBV14 and TRBJ2-5; D unresolved. The sequencing used CD4+ T cells from PBMCs cultured with SARS-CoV-2 spike peptides, collected before COVID-19 vaccination. This TCR was recovered from a human donor who received a COVID-19 vaccine. CDR3 sequence: CASSQDKDLRTQYF. CDR3 nucleotide sequence: TGTGCCAGCAGCCAAGACAAGGATCTTCGGACCCAGTACTTC.